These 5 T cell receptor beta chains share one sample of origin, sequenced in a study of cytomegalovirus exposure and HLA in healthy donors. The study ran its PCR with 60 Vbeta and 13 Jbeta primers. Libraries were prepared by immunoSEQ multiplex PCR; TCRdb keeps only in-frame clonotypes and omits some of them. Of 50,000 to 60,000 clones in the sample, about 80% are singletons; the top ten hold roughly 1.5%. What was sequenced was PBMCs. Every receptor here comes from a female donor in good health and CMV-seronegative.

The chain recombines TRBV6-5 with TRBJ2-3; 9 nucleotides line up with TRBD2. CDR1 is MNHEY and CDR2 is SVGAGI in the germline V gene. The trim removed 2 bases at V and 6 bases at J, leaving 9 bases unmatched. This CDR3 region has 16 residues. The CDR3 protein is CASSYRGGGDFDTQYF. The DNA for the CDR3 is TGTGCCAGCAGTTACCGAGGCGGGGGGGATTTTGATACGCAGTATTTT.

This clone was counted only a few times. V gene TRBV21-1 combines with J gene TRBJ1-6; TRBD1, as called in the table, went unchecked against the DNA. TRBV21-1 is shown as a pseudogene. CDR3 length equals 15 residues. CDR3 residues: CASSKDSSYNSPLHF. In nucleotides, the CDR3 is TGTGCCAGCAGCAAGGACAGCTCCTATAATTCACCCCTCCACTTT.

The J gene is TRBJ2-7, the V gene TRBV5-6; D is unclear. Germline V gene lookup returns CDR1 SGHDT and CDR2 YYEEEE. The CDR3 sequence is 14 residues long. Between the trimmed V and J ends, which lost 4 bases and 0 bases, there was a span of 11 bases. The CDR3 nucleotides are TGTGCCAGCAGCCCGGGTGGCAGCTCCTACGAGCAGTACTTC. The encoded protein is CASSPGGSSYEQYF.

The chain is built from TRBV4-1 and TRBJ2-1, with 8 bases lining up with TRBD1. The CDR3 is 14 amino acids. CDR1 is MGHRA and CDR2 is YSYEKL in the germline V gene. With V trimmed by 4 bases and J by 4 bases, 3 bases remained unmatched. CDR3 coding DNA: TGCGCCAGCAGCCTTCGGGACAGGTACAATGAGCAGTTCTTC. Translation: CASSLRDRYNEQFF.

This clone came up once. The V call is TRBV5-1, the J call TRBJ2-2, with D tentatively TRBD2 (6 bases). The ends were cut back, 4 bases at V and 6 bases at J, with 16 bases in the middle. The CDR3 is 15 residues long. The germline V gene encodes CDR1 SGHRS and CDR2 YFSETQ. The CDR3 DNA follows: TGCGCCAGCAGCCGTCGCGGAGGGCGATCCGGGGAGCTGTTTTTT. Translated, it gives CASSRRGGRSGELFF.